What follows are 29 T cell receptor beta chains derived from one specimen sequenced in a study of human T cells and chemical hapten exposure. One entry per CDR3 protein, called by TCRdb with MiXCR from the RACE reads. The table records some 77,000 distinct CDR3 sequences, about a tenth of them present only once. Indicated time point: patch test 1, 2 weeks after DPC sensitization. Indicated treatment: therapeutic diphenylcyclopropenone sensitization with weekly scalp DPC. Source: whole blood, taken in connection with sensitization to the hapten diphenylcyclopropenone (DPC). Every receptor here comes from a woman aged 45-59 years with alopecia areata. Some clones in this sample may be carry-over from other donors' samples.

This clonotype was counted only a few times. This chain joins TRBV10-2 and TRBJ2-7; TRBD2 matches 13 bases. Germline V lookup: CDR1 WSHSY, CDR2 SAAADI. With 8 bases clipped from V and 6 bases from J, the junction kept 4 bases outside the gene matches. The CDR3 spans 13 residues. CDR3 bases: TGCGCCAGCGGACTAGCGGGAGTGGGCGAGCAGTACTTC. Its translation is CASGLAGVGEQYF.

To note about this clonotype: A much larger clone differs from this one at a single base, so this may be a read error. The chain combines TRBV6-1 with TRBJ2-1; D gene uncertain. Germline V lookup: CDR1 MNHNS, CDR2 SASEGT. V lost 7 bases to trimming and J lost 10 bases, with 14 bases between them. CDR3 length: 12 amino acids. CDR3 DNA sequence: TGTGCCAGCACCGATAGGGCCAGGGAGCAGTTCTTC. It codes for CASTDRAREQFF.

The chain has TRBV5-5 and TRBJ1-6, with D hard to call. The ends were cut back, 4 bases at V and 7 bases at J, with 15 bases in the middle. Germline values: CDR1 SGHKS, CDR2 YYEKEE (reference sequence). CDR3 length: 15 amino acids. The CDR3 loop is CASSLRTLVNSPLHF. The CDR3 region has the DNA TGTGCCAGCAGCCTCAGAACTTTAGTGAATTCACCCCTCCACTTT. Drawing the rest from reference TRBV5-5 and TRBJ1-6, the complete variable domain is DAGVTQSPTHLIKTRGQQVTLRCSPISGHKSVSWYQQVLGQGPQFIFQYYEKEERGRGNFPDRFSARQFPNYSSELNVNALLLGDSALYLCASSLRTLVNSPLHFGNGTRLTVT.

This clonotype was seen more than once but under ten times. In DNA form, the CDR3 reads TGCAGCGTTGGAGGGAATGAGCAGTTCTTC. Translated, it gives CSVGGNEQFF. The chain uses TRBV29-1 and TRBJ2-1, with a possible D match to TRBD2 (5 bases). CDR3 length: 10 residues. V shed 4 bases and J shed 7 bases, with 5 bases lying between them. In germline, CDR1 is SQVTM, CDR2 ANQGSEA.

V is TRBV20-1 and J is TRBJ2-7; 12 positions agree with TRBD2. Germline V gene lookup returns CDR1 DFQATT and CDR2 SNEGSKA (reference sequence). Germline trimming cut 5 bases from V and 5 bases from J; bases unmatched to any gene: 4. The CDR3 is 13 residues long. The CDR3 loop reads CSASGTSGHEQYF. For the CDR3, the DNA is TGCAGTGCTTCCGGGACTAGCGGGCACGAGCAGTACTTC.

In its sample, this clonotype was seen a few times. The chain carries TRBV28 and TRBJ2-5, with D unclear. The germline CDR1 and CDR2 sequences are MDHEN and SYDVKM. Trimming cost V 4 bases and J 5 bases, with 8 bases left between them. This CDR3 comprises 12 residues. The CDR3 loop reads CASSSVFETQYF. The CDR3 nucleotides read TGTGCCAGCAGTTCCGTCTTCGAGACCCAGTACTTC.

Here the CDR3 reads CASSAPERRETQYF. The CDR3 bases are TGTGCCAGCAGCGCCCCGGAGCGACGAGAGACCCAGTACTTC. The chain carries TRBV7-2 and TRBJ2-5; D is uncertain. Germline V CDR1 and CDR2: SGHTA, FQGNSA. CDR3 size: 14 residues. Trimming took off 5 bases at V and 4 bases at J, with 14 bases between the two ends.

This clonotype appeared many times. This chain connects TRBV5-1 to TRBJ2-7, with TRBD2 matching 11 bases. CDR3 length: 15 residues. The J segment lost 7 bases and the V segment lost 1 base, leaving 7 bases of the junction unmatched. Germline lookup yields CDR1 SGHRS and CDR2 YFSETQ. The CDR3 reads CASSLTSGSVGEQYF. The CDR3 DNA follows: TGCGCCAGCAGCTTGACTAGCGGGAGCGTGGGGGAGCAGTACTTC.

This clonotype was seen a handful of times. This chain uses TRBV5-4 with TRBJ2-1; 11 bases fit TRBD2. V shed 5 bases, J shed 4 bases, and the junction held 11 bases outside the gene matches. The CDR3 length is 17 residues. CDR1 and CDR2 (germline): SGHNT, YYREEE (reference sequence). The chain's CDR3 is CASSPTSGSRIYNEQFF. The CDR3 nucleotides are TGTGCCAGCAGTCCAACTAGCGGGAGCAGGATTTACAATGAGCAGTTCTTC.

This rearrangement joins TRBV20-1 to TRBJ2-3, with 8 bases fitting TRBD2. Germline CDR1 and CDR2: DFQATT and SNEGSKA (reference sequence). The CDR3 is made up of 15 amino acids. V lost 0 bases and J lost 4; bases outside the gene matches: 6. The CDR3 loop reads CSARDLGLVADTQYF. The CDR3 nucleotides are TGCAGTGCTAGAGATCTGGGACTAGTTGCAGATACGCAGTATTTT.

This clonotype was seen many times. The chain links TRBV28 to TRBJ1-5; maybe TRBD1 (5 bases). Germline V gives CDR1 MDHEN, CDR2 SYDVKM. With 8 bases removed from V and 6 bases from J, the gap between germline ends came to 14 bases. The CDR3 totals 13 residues. The CDR3 DNA reads as TGTGCCAGCGGAGGGGTGGTAGGTCAGCCCCAGCATTTT. Translation: CASGGVVGQPQHF. The whole variable domain, filled in from reference TRBV28 and TRBJ1-5, reads DVKVTQSSRYLVKRTGEKVFLECVQDMDHENMFWYRQDPGLGLRLIYFSYDVKMKEKGDIPEGYSVSREKKERFSLILESASTNQTSMYLCASGGVVGQPQHFGDGTRLSIL.

This chain links TRBV2 with TRBJ2-7; TRBD2 might be the D (6 bases). The CDR3 runs 13 residues. Germline V gene lookup returns CDR1 SNHLY and CDR2 FYNNEI. Trimming took 8 bases from V and 0 from J, leaving 11 bases between them. The CDR3 sequence is CASGGAASYEQYF. The DNA for the CDR3 is TGTGCCAGCGGAGGGGCGGCCTCCTACGAGCAGTACTTC.

This chain uses TRBV20-1 with TRBJ1-6; TRBD1 might be the D (5 bases). Looked up from germline, CDR1 is DFQATT and CDR2 is SNEGSKA (reference sequence). The ends were cut back, 0 bases at V and 9 bases at J, with 12 bases in the middle. CDR3 size: 14 residues. The CDR3 nucleotides are TGCAGTGCTAGAGATCGATCAGGGTCTTCACCCCTCCACTTT. It yields the protein CSARDRSGSSPLHF.

This clonotype was seen repeatedly, ten times or more. The chain has TRBV7-8 and TRBJ1-5; 12 bases agree with TRBD1. The CDR3 runs 16 residues. Germline V CDR1 and CDR2: SGHVS, FQNEAQ. V shed 5 bases, J shed 4 bases, and the junction held 6 bases outside the gene matches. CDR3 in amino acids: CASSPGTGGANQPQHF. The CDR3 DNA is TGTGCCAGCAGCCCCGGGACAGGGGGCGCGAATCAGCCCCAGCATTTT.

The chain is built from TRBV30 and TRBJ2-1, with 13 bases identical to TRBD2. Per germline, CDR1 GTSNPN and CDR2 SVGIG (reference sequence). The CDR3 spans 15 residues. The V gene end was trimmed by 1 base and the J gene end by 6 bases; junction bases not matched to a gene: 3. Here the CDR3 DNA reads TGTGCCTGGAGTGCGGGACTAGCGGGGATCAATGAGCAGTTCTTC. Residues: CAWSAGLAGINEQFF.

This clonotype was recorded a few times. The chain couples TRBV18 to TRBJ1-1, with D unresolved. Trimming stripped 5 bases from V and 4 bases from J, with 17 bases between. CDR3 size: 15 residues. Germline assignment: CDR1 KGHSH and CDR2 LQKENI. CDR3 in amino acids: CASSYLDGGTTEAFF. As DNA, the CDR3 is TGTGCCAGCTCATACTTGGACGGCGGCACCACTGAAGCTTTCTTT.

There are many counts of this clonotype. The gene calls are TRBV28 and TRBJ2-7; D call uncertain. Trimming cost V 3 bases and J 6 bases, with 6 bases left between them. There are 11 residues in the CDR3. Germline assignment: CDR1 MDHEN and CDR2 SYDVKM. The CDR3 DNA reads as TGTGCCAGCAGTTTGAGCTCCGAGCAGTACTTC. Translation gives CASSLSSEQYF.

This clonotype was observed at least ten times. The chain is built from TRBV2 and TRBJ2-7, with D possibly being TRBD1 or TRBD2 (5 bases each). V was shortened by 5 bases and J by 5 bases, with 19 bases between the two germline ends. CDR1 and CDR2 from the germline V gene are SNHLY and FYNNEI. The CDR3 runs to 15 residues. The CDR3 bases are TGTGCCAGCAGTCGGGACGGTGTCGGTATCCACGAGCAGTACTTC. This gives the protein CASSRDGVGIHEQYF. Drawing the rest from reference TRBV2 and TRBJ2-7, the complete variable domain is EPEVTQTPSHQVTQMGQEVILRCVPISNHLYFYWYRQILGQKVEFLVSFYNNEISEKSEIFDDQFSVERPDGSNFTLKIRSTKLEDSAMYFCASSRDGVGIHEQYFGPGTRLTVT.

CDR3 residues: CASSDTQNNYGYTF. The CDR3 region has the DNA TGTGCCAGCTCCGATACCCAAAACAACTATGGCTACACCTTC. V is TRBV18 and J is TRBJ1-2; D is uncertain. Between the trimmed V and J ends, which lost 6 bases and 2 bases, there was a span of 13 bases. In germline, CDR1 is KGHSH, CDR2 LQKENI. The CDR3 consists of 14 residues.

The rearrangement links TRBV11-2 to TRBJ2-2, with D tentatively TRBD1 (6 bases). This CDR3 region has 15 residues. V gave up 5 bases and J gave up 0 bases, with 10 bases separating them. Germline loops: CDR1 SGHAT, CDR2 FQNNGV. For the CDR3, the DNA is TGTGCCAGCAGCCGGACAGCTTCGAACACCGGGGAGCTGTTTTTT. It codes for CASSRTASNTGELFF.

With regard to this clonotype: The junction departs from the called germline gene at one end, perhaps through a read error. This sequence joins TRBV6-5 and TRBJ1-6; D not certain. The CDR3 is 15 amino acids. Germline V lookup: CDR1 MNHEY, CDR2 SVGAGI. The CDR3 reads CASRLGRNYNSPLHF. CDR3 DNA: TGTGCCAGCCGTCTCGGACGGAACTATAATTCGCCCCTCCACTTT.

Note on this clonotype: This clone may be a read error of a much larger clone one base away. This chain uses TRBV7-3 with TRBJ2-3; 8 nucleotides match TRBD1. The DNA end is more similar to TRBJ1-5, so the J call may be wrong. The CDR3 is 14 residues long. Germline assignment: CDR1 SGHTA and CDR2 FQGTGA. CDR3 sequence (DNA): TGTGCCAGCAGCCCGACAGGGGCCACAGATACGCAGCATTTT. It encodes CASSPTGATDTQHF.

CDR3 coding DNA: TGTGCCTGGAAACTAGCGGGAGCCCATGAGCAGTTCTTC. Its translation is CAWKLAGAHEQFF. The chain has TRBV30 and TRBJ2-1; 11 positions agree with TRBD2. The CDR3 spans 13 residues. Per germline, CDR1 GTSNPN and CDR2 SVGIG (reference sequence). The J segment lost 8 bases and the V segment lost 4 bases, leaving 4 bases of the junction unmatched.

This clonotype was detected ten times or more. The chain couples TRBV20-1 to TRBJ1-1, with a weak D call TRBD1 (6 bases). The germline V gene encodes CDR1 DFQATT and CDR2 SNEGSKA (reference sequence). Trimming took 0 bases from V and 8 from J, leaving 7 bases between them. The CDR3 contains 11 residues. CDR3 sequence (DNA): TGCAGTGCTAGAGACGACAGGGAAGCTTTCTTT. Its protein product is CSARDDREAFF.

This clonotype was counted a few times. This chain joins TRBV20-1 and TRBJ2-7; tentatively, D is TRBD1 or TRBD2 (6 bases each). The CDR3 contains 12 residues. Germline CDR1 and CDR2: DFQATT and SNEGSKA (reference sequence). V lost 5 bases and J lost 4, with 12 bases in between. CDR3 bases: TGCAGTGCTGGACTACAGGGTTACGAGCAGTACTTC. Protein: CSAGLQGYEQYF.

The chain employs TRBV6-5 and TRBJ1-1; 8 nucleotides line up with TRBD1. CDR3 length equals 13 residues. CDR1 is MNHEY, CDR2 SVGAGI, per germline. V was pared by 6 bases and J by 7 bases, with 7 bases of the junction left unmatched. DNA for the CDR3: TGTGCCAGCAGCCGGACAGGGAGGTTTGAAGCTTTCTTT. Translated, it gives CASSRTGRFEAFF.

As for this clonotype: Possible read error: a much larger clone is one base away. The CDR3 is CVSSPPGTPWEQYF. DNA of the CDR3: TGTGTCAGCTCACCACCGGGGACTCCTTGGGAGCAGTACTTC. The genes are TRBV18 and TRBJ2-7, with a weak D call TRBD2 (6 bases). The length of the CDR3 is 14 residues. Germline V gives CDR1 KGHSH, CDR2 LQKENI.

This clonotype was picked up a small number of times. The chain has TRBV6-2 or TRBV6-3 and TRBJ2-3; D might be TRBD1 (5 bases). CDR3 length equals 16 residues. The V end was cut by 5 bases, the J end by 2 bases, with 17 bases between. Germline V CDR1 and CDR2: MNHEY, SVGEGT. The DNA for the CDR3 is TGTGCCAGCAGTCTTCGACGACAGAGTTACACAGATACGCAGTATTTT. Translated, it gives CASSLRRQSYTDTQYF.

The V gene is TRBV5-4, the J gene TRBJ2-5; 8 nucleotides agree with TRBD1. Trimming took 3 bases from V and 10 from J; bases not matched to a gene: 17. The CDR3 covers 16 residues. Looked up from germline, CDR1 is SGHNT and CDR2 is YYREEE (reference sequence). The CDR3 DNA reads TGTGCCAGCAGCTCCTCGGCAGTGACAGGGGCCAAGGACCAGTACTTC. Its protein is CASSSSAVTGAKDQYF. The full variable domain, completed using reference TRBV5-4 and TRBJ2-5, is ETGVTQSPTHLIKTRGQQVTLRCSSQSGHNTVSWYQQALGQGPQFIFQYYREEENGRGNFPPRFSGLQFPNYSSELNVNALELDDSALYLCASSSSAVTGAKDQYFGPGTRLLVL.